This record concerns one T cell receptor (beta chain) sequence. This sample was included in a study of blood T cells in healthy people across ages. The CDR3 has 16 amino acids. Germline V gene lookup returns CDR1 MNHNS and CDR2 SASEGT. V gave up 2 bases and J gave up 8 bases; unmatched junction bases: 10. Through a sample-barcoded 5' primer and a J-beta primer mix, a second PCR was run for roughly 7 to 11 cycles. In TCRdb, the 5' RACE reads were re-called with MiXCR into one record per CDR3 protein. The sample has 800,000 or so distinct CDR3 sequences, roughly 25% seen once. The total RNA that was extracted per sample amounted to at least 5 micrograms. The sample was also linked to a second study, of T cells of mothers and their children.

The material sequenced was blood. J is TRBJ1-4 and V is TRBV6-1, with 8 bases lining up with TRBD1. The clonotype comes from a boy aged 5-17 years in good health. This CDR3 is CASSEPGQGGGEKLFF. CDR3 in DNA: TGTGCCAGCAGTGAACCTGGACAGGGTGGAGGAGAAAAACTGTTTTTT.